One sample yielded the 22 T cell receptor beta chains listed below, sequenced in a study of T cells in Graves' hyperthyroidism and ophthalmopathy. Amplification of TCR beta CDR3 regions used RNA as the template. First-round RT-PCR targeting the TCR CDR3 was performed with the HTBI primer set. One entry per CDR3 protein, called by TCRdb with MiXCR from the multiplex PCR reads. The sample carries 620,000 or so distinct CDR3 sequences, approximately 15% recorded once. The sample was blood. Receptors were obtained from a woman in her fifties or sixties with Graves' ophthalmopathy.

The chain uses TRBV10-3 and TRBJ1-2, with D perhaps TRBD1 (5 bases). With 6 bases removed from V and 2 bases from J, the gap between germline ends came to 10 bases. The germline CDR1 and CDR2 sequences are ENHRY and SYGVKD. The CDR3 totals 13 residues. Here the CDR3 reads CAIRWDGNYGYTF. In nucleotides, the CDR3 is TGTGCCATCAGATGGGACGGAAACTATGGCTACACCTTC.

This chain links TRBV20-1 with TRBJ2-7, with 10 bases matching TRBD2. V dropped 6 bases and J dropped 0; count of bases not matched to a gene: 26. CDR1 is DFQATT, CDR2 SNEGSKA, per germline (reference sequence). This CDR3 is built from 21 residues. In nucleotides, the CDR3 is TGCAGTGCCGACGATTTGAGCGGGAGGGCCGGACGTCGAAGTGGCTCCTACGAGCAGTACTTC. It is translated as CSADDLSGRAGRRSGSYEQYF.

This clonotype was seen a handful of times. J is TRBJ2-4 and V is TRBV28; 10 bases line up with TRBD1. V shed 6 bases, J shed 6 bases, and the junction held 8 bases outside the gene matches. The CDR3 covers 15 residues. Looked up from germline, CDR1 is MDHEN and CDR2 is SYDVKM. In DNA form, the CDR3 reads TGTGCCAGCAGAAGGGACAGGGGACTCGGAAACATTCAGTACTTC. Encoded protein: CASRRDRGLGNIQYF.

V gene TRBV11-2 combines with J gene TRBJ2-1; D perhaps matches TRBD1 (5 bases). V dropped 1 base and J dropped 0 bases, with 7 bases sitting between them. CDR1 SGHAT and CDR2 FQNNGV come from the germline V gene. This CDR3 is 15 amino acids long. This CDR3 reads CASSLGTTSYNEQFF. The CDR3 DNA follows: TGTGCCAGCAGCTTAGGGACAACCTCCTACAATGAGCAGTTCTTC.

As concerns this clonotype: A read error may account for a junction end that differs from germline. The chain links TRBV18 to TRBJ2-5; no clear D gene. The CDR3 spans 14 residues. The germline V gene has CDR1 KGHSH and CDR2 LQKENI. CDR3 sequence reads: CASLPSRGWETQYF. CDR3 coding DNA: TGTGCCAGCTTACCAAGTAGAGGATGGGAGACCCAGTACTTC.

To note about this clonotype: Since a much larger clone is just one base distant, this may be a read error. The J gene is TRBJ2-1, the V gene TRBV24-1; D remains ambiguous. Trimming took off 3 bases at V and 12 bases at J, with 14 bases between the two ends. Germline V gene sequence: CDR1 KGHDR, CDR2 SFDVKD. The CDR3 totals 13 residues. The CDR3 region has the DNA TGTGCCACCAGTGATGCCACCTGGACGGGGCAGTTCTTC. Its protein is CATSDATWTGQFF.

Note on this clonotype: A single base separates this from a much larger clone, so it may be a read error. The J gene is TRBJ2-3, the V gene TRBV28; 9 bases fit TRBD1. The V gene's germline CDR1 is MDHEN and CDR2 SYDVKM. The CDR3 loop spans 16 amino acids. Here the CDR3 DNA reads TGTGTCAGCAGTTTAACCGGGACAGGGTTTTTGGATACGCAGTATTTT. Translated: CVSSLTGTGFLDTQYF.

The chain uses TRBV3-1 and TRBJ2-2; the match to TRBD1 covers 8 bases. After removal of 1 base from V and 6 bases from J, the junction contained 13 bases not matched to a gene. Germline V CDR1 and CDR2: LGHDT, YNNKEL (reference sequence). This CDR3 contains 18 residues. The CDR3 reads CASSQVPRIRTGPGELFF. The DNA for the CDR3 is TGTGCCAGCAGCCAAGTACCCCGAATTAGGACAGGGCCCGGGGAGCTGTTTTTT.

This clonotype was detected a few times. V and J are TRBV13 and TRBJ1-1; D is undetermined. Trimming took 6 bases from V and 0 from J, leaving 11 bases between them. The CDR3 consists of 14 residues. Germline V gives CDR1 PRHDT, CDR2 FYEKMQ (reference sequence). CDR3 residues: CASRERFMNTEAFF. The CDR3 DNA reads as TGTGCCAGCAGGGAGAGATTCATGAACACTGAAGCTTTCTTT.

In this sample, this clonotype turned up many times. The V call is TRBV20-1, the J call TRBJ2-5; 7 positions agree with TRBD1. Germline values: CDR1 DFQATT, CDR2 SNEGSKA (reference sequence). The CDR3 has 16 amino acids. J gave up 0 bases and V 6 bases, and 13 bases lay outside the gene matches. Here the CDR3 DNA reads TGCAGTGCGGGGGACAGAAAAACCCAGTACCAAGAGACCCAGTACTTC. It encodes CSAGDRKTQYQETQYF.

This clonotype has ten or more counts. The rearrangement joins TRBV5-1 to TRBJ2-1; D remains ambiguous. The CDR3 runs to 16 residues. Per the germline V gene, CDR1 is SGHRS and CDR2 is YFSETQ. V lost 0 bases to trimming and J lost 8 bases, with 18 bases between them. CDR3 nucleotide sequence: TGCGCCAGCAGCTTGGAAATGGTGGCAACTGGGGATGAGCAGTTCTTC. This encodes CASSLEMVATGDEQFF.

The sample holds a few counts of this clonotype. V gene TRBV18 combines with J gene TRBJ2-7, with TRBD1 identical over 9 bases. CDR3 length equals 14 residues. V was clipped by 2 bases and J by 4 bases; unmatched bases: 3. Germline lookup yields CDR1 KGHSH and CDR2 LQKENI. The CDR3, as DNA: TGTGCCAGCTCACCAGGGGACAGGGTGTACGAGCAGTACTTC. Translating it yields CASSPGDRVYEQYF. Full variable domain (remainder filled in from reference TRBV18 and TRBJ2-7): NAGVMQNPRHLVRRRGQEARLRCSPMKGHSHVYWYRQLPEEGLKFMVYLQKENIIDESGMPKERFSAEFPKEGPSILRIQQVVRGDSAAYFCASSPGDRVYEQYFGPGTRLTVT.

This clonotype was seen at least ten times. The rearrangement joins TRBV27 to TRBJ2-1; D ambiguous. Germline CDR1 is MNHEY and CDR2 is SMNVEV (reference sequence). This CDR3 has 13 amino acids. V gave up 4 bases and J gave up 9 bases, with 13 bases separating them. CDR3 DNA: TGTGCCAGCAGTTATTCATCGTCGGTTGAGCAGTTCTTC. Amino acid sequence: CASSYSSSVEQFF.

On this clonotype: The junction shows a germline mismatch at one end, possibly a read error. V gene TRBV6-2 or TRBV6-3 combines with J gene TRBJ1-1; D may be TRBD1 (5 bases). Germline CDR1 reads MNHEY; CDR2 reads SVGEGT. CDR3 size: 16 residues. CDR3 nucleotide sequence: TGTGACAGCAGTTACTTGCAGGGAACCTTGAACACTGAAGCTTTCTTT. This encodes CDSSYLQGTLNTEAFF.

This clonotype was detected only a few times. The V and J genes are TRBV4-2 and TRBJ2-1, with D maybe TRBD1 (6 bases). Germline V gene sequence: CDR1 LGHNA, CDR2 YNFKEQ. V was clipped by 4 bases and J by 3 bases, with 13 bases between them. CDR3 length: 15 residues. CDR3 loop: CASSPEMDSYNEQFF. CDR3 in DNA: TGTGCCAGCAGCCCCGAAATGGACAGCTACAATGAGCAGTTCTTC.

This clonotype occurred a few times. The chain joins TRBV4-3 to TRBJ1-6, with no clear D. Germline CDR1 is LGHNA and CDR2 is YSLEER. There are 14 residues in the CDR3. Trimming shortened V by 0 bases and J by 10 bases, and 10 bases separated the two germline ends. CDR3 sequence (DNA): TGCGCCAGCAGCCAAGATCTAGGGTGGTCACCCCTCCACTTT. This codes for CASSQDLGWSPLHF.

This clonotype was found a few times. The chain combines TRBV5-1 with TRBJ2-7; maybe TRBD2 (6 bases). Trimming cost V 3 bases and J 2 bases, with 15 bases left between them. Per germline, CDR1 SGHRS and CDR2 YFSETQ. The CDR3 consists of 15 residues. CDR3 in amino acids: CASSWTWPGAYEQYF. The CDR3 region has the DNA TGCGCCAGCAGCTGGACATGGCCGGGGGCCTACGAGCAGTACTTC.

This clonotype was observed many times. CDR3 residues: CASSRQGAGTEAFF. In nucleotides, the CDR3 is TGTGCCAGCAGTCGACAGGGGGCTGGTACTGAAGCTTTCTTT. The V call is TRBV27, the J call TRBJ1-1, with TRBD1 identical over 10 bases. Germline V CDR1 and CDR2: MNHEY, SMNVEV (reference sequence). V dropped 5 bases and J dropped 5; count of bases not matched to a gene: 5. The CDR3 totals 14 residues.

This clonotype was observed at least ten times. The chain combines TRBV28 with TRBJ2-2; possibly TRBD2 for D (6 bases). Germline V CDR1 and CDR2: MDHEN, SYDVKM. Trimming removed 6 bases from V and 4 bases from J, with 15 bases in between. The CDR3 length is 15 residues. The CDR3 DNA reads as TGTGCCAGCAGCCCCAGTTGGGGACTCACCGGGGAGCTGTTTTTT. Its translation: CASSPSWGLTGELFF.

The gene calls are TRBV5-1 and TRBJ2-1; 14 nucleotides line up with TRBD2. The trim removed 2 bases at V and 7 bases at J, leaving 8 bases unmatched. This CDR3 is 17 amino acids long. Germline V CDR1 and CDR2: SGHRS, YFSETQ. The CDR3 reads CASSFPGTSGRGNEQFF. The CDR3 nucleotides are TGCGCCAGCAGCTTCCCTGGGACTAGCGGGAGAGGTAATGAGCAGTTCTTC.

This clonotype was seen only once. The chain is built from TRBV6-2 or TRBV6-3 and TRBJ1-4; TRBD1 agrees at 7 bases. The ends lost 5 bases at V and 7 bases at J; junction bases unmatched: 7. In germline, CDR1 is MNHEY, CDR2 SVGEGT. The CDR3 is 14 residues long. CDR3 in DNA: TGTGCCAGCAGTCACACCGGGACAGTTGAAAAACTGTTTTTT. Translated: CASSHTGTVEKLFF.

This clonotype has a count of ten or more. The chain employs TRBV20-1 and TRBJ2-7, with 7 positions matching TRBD2. Germline V gene lookup returns CDR1 DFQATT and CDR2 SNEGSKA (reference sequence). Trimming at V came to 1 base and at J to 2 bases, leaving 8 bases not matched to a gene. The CDR3 runs to 15 residues. Here the CDR3 reads CSARGGSSGTYEQYF. CDR3 DNA sequence: TGCAGTGCTAGAGGCGGGTCTAGCGGAACCTACGAGCAGTACTTC.